These 6 T cell receptor beta chains were all obtained from the same sample, sequenced in a study of T-cell reconstitution after alpha-beta-depleted transplantation in children. TCRbeta library construction was performed incorporating unique molecular identifiers. TCRdb reanalysed the PCR reads using MiXCR and keeps one entry per CDR3 protein. In the table there are 150,000 to 200,000 distinct CDR3 sequences, about 6.4% of which are singletons. Sequenced here: PBMCs from the stem cell graft donor, sampled from the stem cell graft. These receptors originate from a human donor who donated a stem cell graft to a child with Wiskott-Aldrich syndrome.

The rearrangement links TRBV5-1 to TRBJ2-1; D is undetermined. The CDR3 runs 15 residues. The V gene's germline CDR1 is SGHRS and CDR2 YFSETQ. The V end was cut by 2 bases, the J end by 9 bases, with 18 bases between. CDR3 bases: TGCGCCAGCAGCTTCGATGGGCAGATATCAAGTGAGCAGTTCTTC. It specifies CASSFDGQISSEQFF.

This clonotype came up many times. The chain uses TRBV12-3 or TRBV12-4 and TRBJ2-2; D unclear. This CDR3 has 15 residues. The germline V and J ends were trimmed by 2 bases and 4 bases, with 11 bases remaining between them. The CDR3 is CASSLSPTGTGELFF. DNA of the CDR3: TGTGCCAGCAGTTTAAGTCCTACGGGCACCGGGGAGCTGTTTTTT.

This clonotype was found many times. This chain connects TRBV3-1 to TRBJ2-2; possibly TRBD1 or TRBD2 for D (5 bases each). Germline CDR1 reads LGHDT; CDR2 reads YNNKEL (reference sequence). The CDR3 consists of 17 residues. Trimming took 1 base from V and 7 from J, leaving 19 bases between them. The CDR3 nucleotides are TGTGCCAGCAGCCAAGCCCTCCAGAGAGGGGCGAACGGGGAGCTGTTTTTT. Translating it yields CASSQALQRGANGELFF.

This clonotype was seen ten or more times. The genes are TRBV20-1 and TRBJ1-2; no firm D call. In germline, CDR1 is DFQATT, CDR2 SNEGSKA (reference sequence). CDR3 size: 15 residues. V was clipped by 5 bases and J by 2 bases, with 18 bases between them. For the CDR3, the DNA is TGCAGTGCTCCGGCCTACAGAACACAGAACTATGGCTACACCTTC. Translated, it gives CSAPAYRTQNYGYTF.

This clonotype was picked up many times. This chain connects TRBV7-2 to TRBJ1-2; D uncertain. The CDR3 is made up of 11 amino acids. Per the germline V gene, CDR1 is SGHTA and CDR2 is FQGNSA. V was cut by 5 bases and J by 8 bases, with 9 bases left in between. As DNA, the CDR3 is TGTGCCAGCAGCCCCCTAGTGGGCTACACCTTC. Translating gives CASSPLVGYTF.

This clonotype turned up a few times. The V and J genes are TRBV24-1 and TRBJ2-5, with 7 nucleotides matching TRBD1. The CDR3 covers 15 residues. The germline V gene has CDR1 KGHDR and CDR2 SFDVKD. With V trimmed by 4 bases and J by 0 bases, 4 bases remained unmatched. The CDR3 DNA reads as TGTGCCACCAGTGACCCGGACAGGTACCAAGAGACCCAGTACTTC. Protein: CATSDPDRYQETQYF.